This TCR beta chain is from a study of beta chain features in type 1 diabetes. Broader study findings: Among patients with Type 1 diabetes, TCRB CDR3s were moderately but significantly shorter in every one of the four CD4+ subsets. Across patients, naive, central memory and Treg TCRB repertoires exhibited apparently greater similarity than was observed across healthy donors.

This CDR3 comprises 10 residues. Germline assignment: CDR1 DFQATT and CDR2 SNEGSKA (reference sequence). This clone was observed a handful of times. Its antigen is undetermined. The investigators reverse transcribed all of the isolated RNA, so they sequenced expressed TCRB transcripts. Libraries were prepared by immunoSEQ multiplex PCR; TCRdb keeps only in-frame clonotypes and omits some of them. The sample has 300,000 to 450,000 clones, around 13% seen once. Each of the CD4+ naive, central memory, regulatory and stem cell-like memory populations was sorted via CD45RO/CCR7/CD25/CD127/CD95/CD27. The receptor was isolated from a woman between 18 and 30 years old with type 1 diabetes. The sample consisted of naive CD4+ T cells from blood. J is TRBJ2-1 and V is TRBV20-1, with D possibly matching TRBD2 (5 bases). CDR3: CTIVRDEQFF. The CDR3 bases are TGCACCATCGTGCGGGATGAGCAGTTCTTC.